What follows are 32 T cell receptor beta chains derived from one specimen sequenced in a study of blood T cell repertoires in COVID-19. Only in-frame clones appear in the TCRdb table, and some are missing; sequencing was by immunoSEQ multiplex PCR. The sample includes approximately 400,000 clones, more than 75% of them seen just once. Sample: PBMCs or T cells enriched from blood (not recorded which). These receptor sequences come from a woman in her late teens or twenties who had recovered from COVID-19.

The chain employs TRBV6-5 and TRBJ1-2; maybe TRBD1 (6 bases). Germline loops: CDR1 MNHEY, CDR2 SVGAGI. The CDR3 loop spans 14 amino acids. Trimming cost V 5 bases and J 6 bases, with 16 bases left between them. The chain's CDR3 is CASSRPGTRNGYTF. The DNA of the CDR3 is TGTGCCAGCAGTAGACCCGGGACACGAAATGGCTACACCTTC.

The chain uses TRBV7-9 and TRBJ2-7, with 14 nucleotides matching TRBD2. The germline V gene encodes CDR1 SEHNR and CDR2 FQNEAQ (reference sequence). The CDR3 spans 18 residues. V gave up 4 bases and J gave up 5 bases; unmatched junction bases: 13. The CDR3 spells CASSSGALTSGGADEQYF. The CDR3 DNA reads as TGTGCCAGCAGCTCAGGGGCCTTGACTAGCGGGGGGGCGGACGAGCAGTACTTC.

The V gene is TRBV4-2, the J gene TRBJ2-7, with TRBD2 identical over 10 bases. This CDR3 region has 19 residues. V trimming: 3 bases; J trimming: 0 bases; junction bases outside the gene matches: 14. Looked up from germline, CDR1 is LGHNA and CDR2 is YNFKEQ. CDR3 in DNA: TGTGCCAGCAGCCAGTTAGCGGGGGGACACGTACCGAGCTCCTACGAGCAGTACTTC. The encoded protein is CASSQLAGGHVPSSYEQYF.

The rearrangement joins TRBV28 to TRBJ2-3, with 8 bases matching TRBD1. CDR1 is MDHEN and CDR2 is SYDVKM in the germline V gene. CDR3 length equals 13 residues. The CDR3 nucleotides read TGTGCACTCGGACAGGGTGGCACAGATACGCAGTATTTT. Amino acid sequence: CALGQGGTDTQYF.

The chain recombines TRBV27 with TRBJ1-2; tentative D call: TRBD1 (6 bases). The CDR3 totals 14 residues. Trimming removed 1 base from V and 6 bases from J, with 12 bases in between. Germline CDR1 reads MNHEY; CDR2 reads SMNVEV (reference sequence). As DNA, the CDR3 is TGTGCCAGCAGTTTATTGGGGGGGCAGAATGGCTACACCTTC. Translating gives CASSLLGGQNGYTF.

The chain couples TRBV29-1 to TRBJ2-7; a possible D gene is TRBD2 (6 bases). V lost 6 bases and J lost 9, with 18 bases in between. This CDR3 is 12 amino acids long. Looked up from germline, CDR1 is SQVTM and CDR2 is ANQGSEA. CDR3 bases: TGCAGCGTCTCCAGCCTCGACGGGGGGCAGTACTTC. Translation gives CSVSSLDGGQYF.

The chain is built from TRBV20-1 and TRBJ2-7, with D unclear. Germline lookup yields CDR1 DFQATT and CDR2 SNEGSKA (reference sequence). The CDR3 is 11 residues long. V lost 3 bases, J lost 3 bases, and 6 bases lay in between. CDR3 bases: TGCAGTGCTAGTGGTAGCTACGAGCAGTACTTC. Its protein is CSASGSYEQYF.

The V and J genes are TRBV3-1 (or the pseudogene TRBV3-2) and TRBJ2-7, with D perhaps matching TRBD1 (6 bases). V shed 5 bases and J shed 0 bases, with 14 bases lying between them. This CDR3 comprises 15 residues. Germline V gives CDR1 LGHDT, CDR2 YNNKEL (reference sequence). CDR3 nucleotides: TGTGCCAGCAGCTCTCGACAGGTGAGCTCCTACGAGCAGTACTTC. It translates to CASSSRQVSSYEQYF.

This clone was seen a handful of times. The V call is TRBV6-5, the J call TRBJ1-2; D uncertain. The ends were cut back, 5 bases at V and 0 bases at J, with 13 bases in the middle. CDR1 and CDR2 (germline): MNHEY, SVGAGI. The CDR3 covers 15 residues. In DNA form, the CDR3 reads TGTGCCAGCAGTACCCCGTCCGGGTCTAACTATGGCTACACCTTC. As protein: CASSTPSGSNYGYTF.

The rearrangement links TRBV3-1 (or the pseudogene TRBV3-2) to TRBJ1-5; D is uncertain. V shed 1 base and J shed 3 bases, with 7 bases lying between them. The CDR3 has 14 residues. CDR1 LGHDT and CDR2 YNNKEL come from the germline V gene (reference sequence). CDR3 DNA sequence: TGTGCCAGCAGCCAAGGACAAAACAATCAGCCCCAGCATTTT. Protein: CASSQGQNNQPQHF.

As DNA, the CDR3 is TGTGCCAGCAGCTTAATGGGGGGACGGGCCGGGGAGCTGTTTTTT. Translating it yields CASSLMGGRAGELFF. The chain combines TRBV5-4 with TRBJ2-2; weak D call: TRBD2 (6 bases). The CDR3 contains 15 residues. Germline CDR1 reads SGHNT; CDR2 reads YYREEE (reference sequence). V gave up 2 bases and J gave up 6 bases, with 14 bases separating them.

The chain employs TRBV3-1 (or the pseudogene TRBV3-2) and TRBJ2-2; no firm D call. The CDR3 has 14 residues. V lost 1 base to trimming and J lost 5 bases, with 8 bases between them. In germline, CDR1 is LGHDT, CDR2 YNNKEL (reference sequence). In DNA form, the CDR3 reads TGTGCCAGCAGCCAAGGGCTAGGAACCGGGGAGCTGTTTTTT. Protein: CASSQGLGTGELFF.

The rearrangement links TRBV10-3 to TRBJ1-6, with TRBD1 matching 9 bases. The trim removed 4 bases at V and 4 bases at J, leaving 11 bases unmatched. Germline V gives CDR1 ENHRY, CDR2 SYGVKD. The CDR3 is made up of 18 amino acids. The CDR3 reads CAISATLDRGGYNSPLHF. CDR3 coding DNA: TGTGCCATCAGTGCGACTTTAGACAGGGGGGGATATAATTCACCCCTCCACTTT.

The gene calls are TRBV4-3 and TRBJ1-2, with 7 bases fitting TRBD1. Germline values: CDR1 LGHNA, CDR2 YSLEER. CDR3 size: 15 residues. The J segment lost 4 bases and the V segment lost 3 bases, leaving 8 bases of the junction unmatched. CDR3 protein: CASSQDDRAGYGYTF. CDR3 bases: TGCGCCAGCAGCCAGGATGACAGGGCAGGCTATGGCTACACCTTC.

This chain joins TRBV6-5 and TRBJ1-1, with D unresolved. In germline, CDR1 is MNHEY, CDR2 SVGAGI. The V gene lost 6 bases and the J gene lost 7 bases, with 15 bases spanning the gap. The CDR3 has 13 amino acids. The chain's CDR3 is CASSLYQSIEAFF. CDR3 bases: TGTGCCAGCAGCTTGTACCAGTCGATTGAAGCTTTCTTT.

The gene calls are TRBV4-1 and TRBJ2-2; 8 bases agree with TRBD1. The V gene end was trimmed by 4 bases and the J gene end by 10 bases; junction bases not matched to a gene: 11. The CDR3 extends over 15 amino acids. CDR1 MGHRA and CDR2 YSYEKL come from the germline V gene. The CDR3, as DNA: TGCGCCAGCAGCCTTGGACAGGGAAAGTCTTTGGAGCTGTTTTTT. Its protein is CASSLGQGKSLELFF.

This chain links TRBV11-2 with TRBJ1-3, with TRBD1 as a possible D gene (5 bases). The ends were cut back, 5 bases at V and 2 bases at J, with 13 bases in the middle. The CDR3 extends over 15 amino acids. Looked up from germline, CDR1 is SGHAT and CDR2 is FQNNGV. The CDR3 reads CASSLTGGTGNTIYF. CDR3 nucleotides: TGTGCCAGCAGCCTCACTGGGGGGACTGGAAACACCATATATTTT.

The CDR3 loop is CASSLGSAGHTEAFF. The CDR3 bases are TGTGCCAGCAGCTTGGGTTCCGCGGGTCACACTGAAGCTTTCTTT. The rearrangement links TRBV5-4 to TRBJ1-1; D unresolved. The CDR3 contains 15 residues. Germline V CDR1 and CDR2: SGHNT, YYREEE (reference sequence). Trimming left V 0 bases short and J 3 bases short, with 12 bases between.

The chain uses TRBV4-1 and TRBJ1-3; D gene ambiguous. Germline CDR1 reads MGHRA; CDR2 reads YSYEKL. The CDR3 extends over 16 amino acids. The ends were cut back, 6 bases at V and 2 bases at J, with 17 bases in the middle. The CDR3 sequence is CASSSIAGVPGNTIYF. CDR3 in DNA: TGCGCCAGCAGTTCGATCGCGGGAGTACCTGGAAACACCATATATTTT.

The V and J genes are TRBV28 and TRBJ1-2; D is undetermined. This CDR3 is 12 amino acids long. The V and J ends lost 6 bases and 4 bases respectively, with 9 bases between them. Germline V gene sequence: CDR1 MDHEN, CDR2 SYDVKM. CDR3 amino acids: CASSRPSYGYTF. CDR3 nucleotide sequence: TGTGCCAGCAGCCGCCCCAGCTATGGCTACACCTTC.

This sequence joins TRBV6-2 or TRBV6-3 and TRBJ1-1; TRBD1 matches at 9 bases. CDR3 length: 15 residues. Unmatched junction bases numbered 3, after V lost 4 bases and J lost 0 bases. Germline CDR1 and CDR2: MNHEY and SVGEGT. CDR3 sequence reads: CASSFRDRVNTEAFF. The CDR3 DNA reads TGTGCCAGCAGTTTCCGGGACAGGGTGAACACTGAAGCTTTCTTT.

The chain employs TRBV10-3 and TRBJ2-7; 11 nucleotides line up with TRBD2. Trimming removed 8 bases from V and 0 bases from J; junction bases left unmatched: 15. The CDR3 contains 18 residues. Looked up from germline, CDR1 is ENHRY and CDR2 is SYGVKD. CDR3 region: CAIAQAASGGLISYEQYF. The CDR3 region has the DNA TGTGCCATCGCCCAGGCGGCTAGCGGGGGGCTTATCTCCTACGAGCAGTACTTC.

This clone occurred once. This chain connects TRBV19 to TRBJ1-1; 9 bases fit TRBD1. Germline V gives CDR1 LNHDA, CDR2 SQIVND (reference sequence). The CDR3 extends over 14 amino acids. V was pared by 4 bases and J by 4 bases, with 4 bases of the junction left unmatched. DNA of the CDR3: TGTGCCAGTAGTAAGGGACAGGGAGTCACTGAAGCTTTCTTT. Translated, it gives CASSKGQGVTEAFF.

The table lists this clone with a few counts. The rearrangement uses TRBV7-9 and TRBJ1-5; 7 bases align to TRBD1. From germline, CDR1 is SEHNR and CDR2 FQNEAQ (reference sequence). Losses at the gene ends were 1 base for V and 3 bases for J; bases not matched to a gene: 9. CDR3 length equals 17 residues. CDR3 coding DNA: TGTGCCAGCAGCTTAGGAGGGGGCCAAACCCCCAATCAGCCCCAGCATTTT. Protein: CASSLGGGQTPNQPQHF. Filled out from reference TRBV7-9 and TRBJ1-5, the complete variable domain reads DTGVSQNPRHKITKRGQNVTFRCDPISEHNRLYWYRQTLGQGPEFLTYFQNEAQLEKSRLLSDRFSAERPKGSFSTLEIQRTEQGDSAMYLCASSLGGGQTPNQPQHFGDGTRLSIL.

J is TRBJ1-6 and V is TRBV19; maybe TRBD1 (5 bases). CDR1 is LNHDA and CDR2 is SQIVND in the germline V gene (reference sequence). This CDR3 is 15 amino acids long. Trimming stripped 2 bases from V and 4 bases from J, with 9 bases between. The CDR3 DNA follows: TGTGCCAGTAGTATAACAGGAGAATATAATTCACCCCTCCACTTT. Encoded protein: CASSITGEYNSPLHF.

The chain links TRBV7-3 to TRBJ2-1; 8 nucleotides match TRBD1. The J segment lost 4 bases and the V segment lost 5 bases, leaving 13 bases of the junction unmatched. Germline loops: CDR1 SGHTA, CDR2 FQGTGA. The CDR3 loop spans 17 amino acids. The CDR3: CASSPTKGGQAYNEQFF. DNA of the CDR3: TGTGCCAGCAGCCCGACGAAGGGGGGACAGGCATACAATGAGCAGTTCTTC.

The chain combines TRBV4-3 with TRBJ1-4, with 10 bases lining up with TRBD1. From germline, CDR1 is LGHNA and CDR2 YSLEER. There are 16 residues in the CDR3. V was clipped by 3 bases and J by 8 bases; unmatched bases: 9. The CDR3 coding sequence is TGCGCCAGCAGCCATGGGAGGGGGACAGGGGACGAAAAACTGTTTTTT. Its protein is CASSHGRGTGDEKLFF.

The CDR3 spells CASSQEEFSYQPQHF. The CDR3 DNA reads as TGCGCCAGCAGCCAAGAGGAGTTCTCCTATCAGCCCCAGCATTTT. The chain uses TRBV4-1 and TRBJ1-5, with D unresolved. The germline CDR1 and CDR2 sequences are MGHRA and YSYEKL. V gave up 0 bases and J gave up 5 bases, with 11 bases separating them. The CDR3 loop spans 15 amino acids.

The rearrangement links TRBV5-1 to TRBJ2-3; possibly TRBD1 for D (6 bases). CDR3 length equals 13 residues. Germline-derived CDR1 and CDR2 are SGHRS and YFSETQ. V was pared by 4 bases and J by 6 bases, with 12 bases between. In nucleotides, the CDR3 is TGCGCCAGCAGCGTGGGGGCCCGGGATACGCAGTATTTT. It yields the protein CASSVGARDTQYF.

CDR3 sequence: CASSLTPHTGELFF. The CDR3, as DNA: TGTGCCAGCAGCTTGACTCCGCACACCGGGGAGCTGTTTTTT. The chain couples TRBV5-4 to TRBJ2-2, with D unresolved. The V end was cut by 1 base, the J end by 3 bases, with 7 bases between. The CDR3 is 14 residues long. The germline V gene encodes CDR1 SGHNT and CDR2 YYREEE (reference sequence).

This chain links TRBV7-9 with TRBJ1-3; tentative D call: TRBD1 (6 bases). CDR3 length equals 17 residues. V was clipped by 11 bases and J by 2 bases, with 25 bases between them. Germline lookup yields CDR1 SEHNR and CDR2 FQNEAQ (reference sequence). The CDR3 here is CAQAGRGGLSPGNTIYF. In DNA, the CDR3 is TGTGCCCAAGCCGGGAGGGGGGGATTATCCCCTGGAAACACCATATATTTT. The variable domain in full, completed from reference TRBV7-9 and TRBJ1-3, reads DTGVSQNPRHKITKRGQNVTFRCDPISEHNRLYWYRQTLGQGPEFLTYFQNEAQLEKSRLLSDRFSAERPKGSFSTLEIQRTEQGDSAMYLCAQAGRGGLSPGNTIYFGEGSWLTVV.

For this clone: Other DNA sequences in the sample encode the same CDR3. The chain has TRBV11-2 and TRBJ1-2; D is possibly TRBD1 (5 bases). The V and J ends lost 4 bases and 4 bases respectively, with 7 bases between them. The CDR3 runs 12 residues. Germline CDR1 and CDR2: SGHAT and FQNNGV. CDR3 region: CASSSGGYGYTF. DNA of the CDR3: TGTGCCAGCAGCTCCGGGGGCTATGGCTACACCTTC.